This TCR beta chain was captured in a study of T-cell memory formation after mild COVID-19. Notes on the study in general: Certain responding clones were present in pre-infection memory, suggesting participation of cross-reactive memory. From day 15 to 85, contracting clones were balanced between CD4 and CD8, whereas later expanders leaned toward CD4+.

This clonotype showed up just a few times. The antigen remains undetermined. Looked up from germline, CDR1 is SGHRS and CDR2 is YFSETQ. The CDR3 length is 16 residues. V lost 4 bases to trimming and J lost 1 base; unmatched junction nucleotides: 9. TCRdb analysed the 5' RACE reads with MiXCR anew, one entry per CDR3 protein. Among roughly 120,000 distinct CDR3 sequences listed, about 15% were seen once. This receptor was identified in an adult woman who had mild COVID-19 (a few samples of this study predate the infection). Cell type and time point are not known. Sequencing was carried out using PBMCs or a T cell subset sorted from them (not recorded which). The chain employs TRBV5-1 and TRBJ2-3; TRBD1 aligns across 7 bases. CDR3 sequence reads: CASSPWAGTGTDTQYF. The CDR3 nucleotides read TGCGCCAGCAGCCCCTGGGCCGGGACAGGCACAGATACGCAGTATTTT.